Each of the 21 T cell receptor beta chains below was sequenced from the same sample in a study of blood T cell repertoires in COVID-19. Data came from immunoSEQ multiplex PCR; TCRdb stores just in-frame clones and leaves some out. The sample gives hundreds of thousands of clones, 86% of which show up once; 2% to 2.5% is in the top ten. Sequenced: PBMCs or T cells enriched from blood (not recorded which). The receptors were sampled from a woman aged 45-60 years who had recovered from COVID-19.

V gene TRBV7-9 combines with J gene TRBJ1-2; 10 bases line up with TRBD1. J gave up 6 bases and V 4 bases, and 17 bases lay outside the gene matches. The length of the CDR3 is 18 residues. Germline CDR1 and CDR2: SEHNR and FQNEAQ (reference sequence). CDR3 region: CASSSTLPDRGRLHGYTF. The CDR3 coding sequence is TGTGCCAGCAGCTCCACCTTGCCCGACAGGGGGCGATTGCATGGCTACACCTTC.

Written as DNA, the CDR3 is TGTGCCACCTTAGCGGGAGGGCCGGAAACCGGGGAGCTGTTTTTT. Translated, it gives CATLAGGPETGELFF. The V call is TRBV15, the J call TRBJ2-2; 11 nucleotides agree with TRBD2. V gave up 8 bases and J gave up 5 bases; unmatched junction bases: 7. From germline, CDR1 is LNHNV and CDR2 YYDKDF (reference sequence). The CDR3 has 15 residues.

This clone was detected a few times. This chain links TRBV30 with TRBJ1-2, with 10 bases that match TRBD1. V was pared by 2 bases and J by 6 bases, with 9 bases of the junction left unmatched. CDR1 and CDR2 (germline): GTSNPN, SVGIG (reference sequence). The CDR3 loop spans 15 amino acids. CDR3 protein: CAWSKTGQGVNGYTF. CDR3 sequence (DNA): TGTGCCTGGAGTAAGACAGGACAGGGGGTTAATGGCTACACCTTC.

The rearrangement links TRBV5-8 to TRBJ2-3; D might be TRBD2 (6 bases). Germline V gene lookup returns CDR1 SGHTS and CDR2 YDEGEE. This CDR3 has 11 amino acids. Trimming shortened V by 4 bases and J by 14 bases, and 14 bases separated the two germline ends. DNA of the CDR3: TGTGCCAGCAGCCTTCCACTAGCCCGGTATTTT. Translating it yields CASSLPLARYF.

The DNA of the CDR3 is TGTGCCTGGAGGGCAAGAGGTGGGGGCGGTTCGTTCACCGGGGAGCTGTTTTTT. Protein: CAWRARGGGGSFTGELFF. The chain couples TRBV30 to TRBJ2-2, with D possibly being TRBD1 (6 bases). The CDR3 has 18 residues. V gave up 3 bases and J gave up 4 bases, with 24 bases separating them. Germline loops: CDR1 GTSNPN, CDR2 SVGIG (reference sequence).

The chain combines TRBV10-3 with TRBJ2-1; D gene uncertain. The CDR3 is 15 residues long. V lost 3 bases and J 8 bases, leaving 17 bases between the germline ends. The germline gives CDR1 ENHRY, CDR2 SYGVKD. CDR3 nucleotide sequence: TGTGCCATCAGTGATCAGAACATGGTCGAGGATGAGCAGTTCTTC. Translation: CAISDQNMVEDEQFF.

The genes are TRBV12-3 or TRBV12-4 and TRBJ1-1; possible D gene TRBD1, 5 bases. Between the trimmed V and J ends, which lost 6 bases and 4 bases, there was a span of 6 bases. The CDR3 runs to 11 residues. The CDR3 region is CASRRGTEAFF. For the CDR3, the DNA is TGTGCCAGCAGAAGGGGCACTGAAGCTTTCTTT.

The chain combines TRBV9 with TRBJ1-3, with a weak D call TRBD1 (5 bases). Trimming pared 0 bases from V and 2 bases from J, leaving 12 bases between. The CDR3 contains 16 residues. In germline, CDR1 is SGDLS, CDR2 YYNGEE. The CDR3 DNA reads as TGTGCCAGCAGCGTAGAACCTGGGACTACTGGAAACACCATATATTTT. It translates to CASSVEPGTTGNTIYF. Together with reference TRBV9 and TRBJ1-3, the CDR3 gives the full variable domain: DSGVTQTPKHLITATGQRVTLRCSPRSGDLSVYWYQQSLDQGLQFLIQYYNGEERAKGNILERFSAQQFPDLHSELNLSSLELGDSALYFCASSVEPGTTGNTIYFGEGSWLTVV.

The chain combines TRBV5-1 with TRBJ1-2; D possibly corresponds to TRBD1 (5 bases). V gave up 0 bases and J gave up 8 bases, with 8 bases separating them. From germline, CDR1 is SGHRS and CDR2 YFSETQ. The CDR3 runs 12 residues. CDR3 region: CASSLGGGGYTF. For the CDR3, the DNA is TGCGCCAGCAGCTTGGGGGGCGGCGGCTACACCTTC.

V is TRBV7-2 and J is TRBJ1-6; 7 positions match TRBD1. CDR3 size: 14 residues. V lost 3 bases to trimming and J lost 10 bases; unmatched junction nucleotides: 6. Per germline, CDR1 SGHTA and CDR2 FQGNSA. Here the CDR3 DNA reads TGTGCCAGCAGCTTCAGGGGGGTAAACTCACCCCTCCACTTT. As protein: CASSFRGVNSPLHF.

The genes are TRBV2 and TRBJ1-2, with 9 bases matching TRBD1. This CDR3 spans 14 amino acids. Germline V gene data show CDR1 as SNHLY and CDR2 as FYNNEI. V lost 1 base to trimming and J lost 5 bases; unmatched junction nucleotides: 2. The chain's CDR3 is CASSEDRGQYGYTF. The CDR3 DNA reads TGTGCCAGCAGTGAAGACAGGGGGCAGTATGGCTACACCTTC.

The table lists this clone with a few counts. The chain links TRBV2 to TRBJ1-2; D perhaps matches TRBD1 (5 bases). The germline CDR1 and CDR2 sequences are SNHLY and FYNNEI. The CDR3 has 15 residues. Trimming shortened V by 3 bases and J by 0 bases, and 11 bases separated the two germline ends. CDR3 coding DNA: TGTGCCAGCAGTGAGCAGGGTCGAGCTAACTATGGCTACACCTTC. This sequence encodes CASSEQGRANYGYTF.

A few counts support this clone. The chain couples TRBV7-9 to TRBJ1-2; 8 nucleotides agree with TRBD1. This CDR3 has 14 residues. With V trimmed by 6 bases and J by 7 bases, 10 bases remained unmatched. The germline CDR1 and CDR2 sequences are SEHNR and FQNEAQ (reference sequence). The CDR3 nucleotides are TGTGCCAGCAGTTTCGGACAGGGCGGCCCTGGCTACACCTTC. Its translation: CASSFGQGGPGYTF.

This chain connects TRBV11-2 to TRBJ2-7, with 7 bases identical to TRBD1. Germline assignment: CDR1 SGHAT and CDR2 FQNNGV. Trimming cost V 5 bases and J 2 bases; bases outside gene matches: 6. The CDR3 sequence is 14 residues long. CDR3 DNA: TGTGCCAGCAGCACTTGGGACAGTCCCTACGAGCAGTACTTC. Amino acids: CASSTWDSPYEQYF.

This chain uses TRBV18 with TRBJ1-5, with a possible D match to TRBD1 (6 bases). Germline lookup yields CDR1 KGHSH and CDR2 LQKENI. The V end lost 2 bases, the J end lost 9 bases, and 20 bases lay between the germline ends. The CDR3 is made up of 16 amino acids. The DNA for the CDR3 is TGTGCCAGCTCACCATCGCGGACAGATCGCTCCCCGCCCCAGCATTTT. This encodes CASSPSRTDRSPPQHF.

This clone was seen just once. The chain employs TRBV9 and TRBJ1-1; D is unclear. Germline V gene lookup returns CDR1 SGDLS and CDR2 YYNGEE. This CDR3 has 13 residues. Trimming took 2 bases from V and 1 from J, leaving 6 bases between them. CDR3 protein: CASSVSKNTEAFF. The CDR3 nucleotides are TGTGCCAGCAGCGTGAGCAAGAACACTGAAGCTTTCTTT.

The chain recombines TRBV5-3 with TRBJ2-1; 16 nucleotides agree with TRBD2. TRBV5-3 is filed as an ORF, its function uncertain. This CDR3 is built from 23 residues. Trimming at V came to 4 bases and at J to 5 bases, leaving 24 bases not matched to a gene. The CDR3 region is CARSRDTGQGGTSGRDRNNEQFF. The CDR3 nucleotides read TGTGCCAGAAGCCGGGACACCGGACAGGGGGGGACTAGCGGGAGGGATCGGAACAATGAGCAGTTCTTC.

The chain recombines TRBV4-1 with TRBJ2-2, with a tentative D call TRBD2 (6 bases). Germline V gives CDR1 MGHRA, CDR2 YSYEKL. V was pared by 1 base and J by 10 bases, with 7 bases between. CDR3 length equals 12 residues. The CDR3 nucleotides are TGCGCCAGCAGCCAAGGGGGGGTGGAGCTGTTTTTT. It encodes CASSQGGVELFF.

J is TRBJ2-5 and V is TRBV5-8, with TRBD2 matching over 12 bases. Germline CDR1 and CDR2: SGHTS and YDEGEE. The CDR3 length is 18 residues. The V segment lost 6 bases and the J segment 4 bases; nucleotides outside the gene matches: 16. The CDR3 DNA reads TGTGCCAGCAAACAGGGGGCTAGCGGGAGGGCCTCGGGAGAGACCCAGTACTTC. Residues: CASKQGASGRASGETQYF.

CDR3 in DNA: TGTGCCAGCAGCTTAGCGCCGGGACAGGGGGCTTCACCCCTCCACTTT. Protein: CASSLAPGQGASPLHF. The J gene is TRBJ1-6, the V gene TRBV7-2; 12 bases match TRBD1. Germline V lookup: CDR1 SGHTA, CDR2 FQGNSA. The CDR3 extends over 16 amino acids. V trimming: 0 bases; J trimming: 9 bases; junction bases outside the gene matches: 3.

The chain carries TRBV6-1 and TRBJ1-5, with TRBD1 matching over 8 bases. Unmatched junction bases numbered 7, after V lost 2 bases and J lost 4 bases. This CDR3 is built from 16 residues. From germline, CDR1 is MNHNS and CDR2 SASEGT. This chain's CDR3 is CASSEQGALANQPQHF. The DNA for the CDR3 is TGTGCCAGCAGTGAACAGGGGGCGTTAGCAAATCAGCCCCAGCATTTT.